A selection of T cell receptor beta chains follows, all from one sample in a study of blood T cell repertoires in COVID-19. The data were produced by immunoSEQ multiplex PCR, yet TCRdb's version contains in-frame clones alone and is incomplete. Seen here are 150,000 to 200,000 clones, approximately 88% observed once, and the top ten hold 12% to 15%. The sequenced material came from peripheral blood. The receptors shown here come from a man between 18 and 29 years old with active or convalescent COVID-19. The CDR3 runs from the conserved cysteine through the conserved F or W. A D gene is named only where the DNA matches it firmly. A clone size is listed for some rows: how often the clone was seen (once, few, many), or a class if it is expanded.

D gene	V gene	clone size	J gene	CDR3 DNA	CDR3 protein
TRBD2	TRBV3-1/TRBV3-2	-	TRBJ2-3	TGTGCCAGCAGCCAAGTCTACCGGGAGGGCCGGAACACAGATACGCAGTATTTT	CASSQVYREGRNTDTQYF
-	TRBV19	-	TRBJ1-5	TGTGCCAGTAGTATGAAGTTACCCCAGACACTCCAGCCCAGTCAGCCCCAGCATTTT	CASSMKLPQTLQPSQPQHF
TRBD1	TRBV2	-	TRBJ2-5	TGTGCCAGCAGTGCTCACGGGACAGGGGGCCAAGAGACCCAGTACTTC	CASSAHGTGGQETQYF
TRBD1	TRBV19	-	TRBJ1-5	TGTGCCACTTTCGAGACAGGGGCCCATAATCAGCCCCAGCATTTT	CATFETGAHNQPQHF
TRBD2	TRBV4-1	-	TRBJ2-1	TGCGCCAGCAGCCAAGATTCGGCGGGAGGACCATACAATGAGCAGTTCTTC	CASSQDSAGGPYNEQFF
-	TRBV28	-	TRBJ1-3	TGTGCCAGCAGTTTTATAGCACTGGGAAACACCATATATTTT	CASSFIALGNTIYF
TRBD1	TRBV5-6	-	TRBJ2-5	TGTGCCAGCAGCCTACAGGGGGTCCGCGAGACCCAGTACTTC	CASSLQGVRETQYF
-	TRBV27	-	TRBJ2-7	TGTGCCAGCAGTTCACCCTTACAGGGTTACGAGCAGTACTTC	CASSSPLQGYEQYF
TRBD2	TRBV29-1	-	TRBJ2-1	TGCAGCGTGGACTCGGGACTAGCTGATAATGAGCAGTTCTTC	CSVDSGLADNEQFF
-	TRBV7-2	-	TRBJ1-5	TGTGCCAGCAGCTTAGCGCTAGGGGAGGATCAGCCCCAGCATTTT	CASSLALGEDQPQHF
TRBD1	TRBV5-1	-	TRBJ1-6	TGCGCCAGCACCTCCTCCGGGACAGATTATTCACCCCTCCACTTT	CASTSSGTDYSPLHF
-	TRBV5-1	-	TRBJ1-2	TGCGCCAGCAGCCGCCCTAATAACTATGGCTACACCTTC	CASSRPNNYGYTF
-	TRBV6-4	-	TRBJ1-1	TGTGCCAGCAGTGTAGAGGGCATGGCCACTGAAGCTTTCTTT	CASSVEGMATEAFF
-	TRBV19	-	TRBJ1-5	TGTGCCAGTAGTATAGTCAGGTTTCAGCCCCAGCATTTT	CASSIVRFQPQHF
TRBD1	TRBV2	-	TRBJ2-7	TGTGCCAGCAGTGCCCGGACAGGGTCCTACGAGCAGTACTTC	CASSARTGSYEQYF
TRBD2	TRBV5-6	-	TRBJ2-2	TGTGCCAGCAGCTCTAAGATAACTAGCGGGAGTTCCGGGGAGCTGTTTTTT	CASSSKITSGSSGELFF
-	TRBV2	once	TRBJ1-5	TGTGCCAGCAGTGGGGGACAATATCAGCCCCAGCATTTT	CASSGGQYQPQHF
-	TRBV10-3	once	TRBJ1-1	TGTGCCATCAGTGAGGCGGCAGGGCTTAAGGCTTTCTTT	CAISEAAGLKAFF
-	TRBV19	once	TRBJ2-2	TGTGCCAGTAGTATCGGGCGGGCGGGGGAGCTGTTTTTT	CASSIGRAGELFF
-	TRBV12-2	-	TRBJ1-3	TGTGCAAGTCGCTCCTCAGGCAGCGGATCTCTGTCTGGAAACACCATATATTTT	CASRSSGSGSLSGNTIYF
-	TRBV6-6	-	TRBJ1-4	TGTGCCAGCAACTCCGGGACTAATGAAAAACTGTTTTTT	CASNSGTNEKLFF
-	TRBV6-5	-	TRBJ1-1	TGTGCCAGCAGTTACTCGAAGTGGGGGGGCACTGAAGCTTTCTTT	CASSYSKWGGTEAFF
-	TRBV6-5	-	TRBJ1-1	TGTGCCAGCAGGGCCTTCGGCGGCACTGAAGCTTTCTTT	CASRAFGGTEAFF
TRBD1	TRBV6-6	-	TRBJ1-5	TGTGCCAGCAGTTCCGGACAGGCTAGCAATCAGCCCCAGCATTTT	CASSSGQASNQPQHF
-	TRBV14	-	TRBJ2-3	TGTGCCAGCAGCCAAGGGTGGATTGTGGCAAACGACGGGGGAGATACGCAGTATTTT	CASSQGWIVANDGGDTQYF
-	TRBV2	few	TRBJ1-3	TGTGCCAGCAGTGAAGTGAACAGGGTGGCAGGAAACACCATATATTTT	CASSEVNRVAGNTIYF
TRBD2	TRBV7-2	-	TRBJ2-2	TGTGCCCAAAGGATGGCGGGAGGGCCAACCGGGGAGCTGTTTTTT	CAQRMAGGPTGELFF
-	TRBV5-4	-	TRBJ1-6	TGTGCCAGCAGCTTGGGGGGGGGTAATAATTCACCCCTCCACTTT	CASSLGGGNNSPLHF
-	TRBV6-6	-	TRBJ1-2	TGTGCCAGCAGCCCTTCGGGGGGTTCTGGGAACTATGGCTACACCTTC	CASSPSGGSGNYGYTF
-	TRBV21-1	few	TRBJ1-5	TGTGCCAGCAGCAAAACTTCGGGACAGGGACGTTATCAGCCCCAGCATTTT	CASSKTSGQGRYQPQHF
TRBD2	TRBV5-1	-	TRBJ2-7	TGCGCCAGCAGCCTGGACGGGGGGTCAATCTACGAGCAGTACTTC	CASSLDGGSIYEQYF
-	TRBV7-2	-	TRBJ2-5	TGTGCCAGCAGCTTAACTAGGGTGGGGGAGACCCAGTACTTC	CASSLTRVGETQYF
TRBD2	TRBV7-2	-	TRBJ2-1	TGTGCCAGCAGCTTATGGGGACTAGCGGACTCCTACAATGAGCAGTTCTTC	CASSLWGLADSYNEQFF